The source of this T cell receptor (beta chain) is a study of cytomegalovirus exposure and HLA in healthy donors. On the study more broadly: HLA-typed donors were the source of 83 million or so unique TCRs held in an early data release. Study results and limitations: A prior analysis recorded that most TCR beta V segments were productive about 90% or about 30% of the time. The authors reported that TCR beta sequences could predict HLA-A and HLA-B alleles. These predictions were accurate for most subjects in the first cohort. Cytomegalovirus status was reportedly diagnosed by the classifier with high sensitivity and specificity.

Germline CDR1 and CDR2: SGHRS and YFSETQ. CDR3 length: 15 amino acids. The V and J ends lost 7 bases and 3 bases, in that order; junction bases with no gene match: 9. PCR involved 60 Vbeta and 13 Jbeta primers. Assay used: immunoSEQ multiplex PCR; TCRdb lists only in-frame clones, some missing. The table lists 250,000 or so clones, roughly four fifths of them singletons. On this clone itself: The antigen remains unidentified.

The chain combines TRBV5-1 with TRBJ2-1, with 8 bases identical to TRBD2. The sequencing input was PBMCs. The sequence came from a woman aged 60-75 years in good health and CMV-seropositive. CDR3 sequence (DNA): TGCGCCAGCCGAGGCACGGGAGGGATCTACAATGAGCAGTTCTTC. Translation: CASRGTGGIYNEQFF.